Each of the 25 T cell receptor beta chains below was sequenced from the same sample in a study of T cell repertoires in cytomegalovirus infection. TCRdb passed the reads through MiXCR, listing each CDR3 protein once. This sample has some 680,000 distinct CDR3 sequences, with approximately 40% found just once. Sequencing was carried out using PBMCs. These receptor sequences come from a human donor in good health (CMV status not recorded). Some clones in this sample may be carry-over from other donors' samples.

This sequence joins TRBV7-9 and TRBJ1-1; D not resolved. Germline assignment: CDR1 SEHNR and CDR2 FQNEAQ (reference sequence). The CDR3 has 10 amino acids. Deletions cut 3 bases from V and 10 bases from J, with 6 bases between. The CDR3 DNA follows: TGTGCCAGCAGCTTTGAGGGAGCTTTCTTT. Amino acids: CASSFEGAFF.

This clonotype was seen only a few times. The chain joins TRBV28 to TRBJ2-3; tentatively, D is TRBD1 (6 bases). Germline lookup yields CDR1 MDHEN and CDR2 SYDVKM. This CDR3 is built from 13 residues. V dropped 6 bases and J dropped 6 bases, with 13 bases sitting between them. The chain's CDR3 is CASSVEGGDTQYF. The CDR3 nucleotides are TGTGCCAGCAGCGTGGAAGGGGGTGATACGCAGTATTTT.

This clonotype showed up just a few times. This CDR3 reads CASSQSPDREWEPQHF. The CDR3 nucleotides read TGCGCCAGCAGCCAAAGCCCGGACAGGGAGTGGGAGCCCCAGCATTTT. This chain connects TRBV4-1 to TRBJ1-5; 8 bases match TRBD1. The trim removed 2 bases at V and 8 bases at J, leaving 11 bases unmatched. Germline assignment: CDR1 MGHRA and CDR2 YSYEKL. CDR3 length: 16 amino acids.

The rearrangement uses TRBV20-1 and TRBJ2-1, with 10 bases identical to TRBD1. V lost 3 bases to trimming and J lost 3 bases; unmatched junction nucleotides: 2. This CDR3 spans 14 amino acids. Germline V lookup: CDR1 DFQATT, CDR2 SNEGSKA (reference sequence). CDR3 residues: CSASWDRGYNEQFF. The DNA for the CDR3 is TGCAGTGCTAGTTGGGACAGGGGCTACAATGAGCAGTTCTTC.

The chain recombines TRBV11-1 with TRBJ2-7; 7 bases map to TRBD1. Germline loops: CDR1 SGHAT, CDR2 FQDESV (reference sequence). CDR3 length: 15 residues. The V gene end was trimmed by 2 bases and the J gene end by 5 bases; junction bases not matched to a gene: 9. DNA for the CDR3: TGTGCCAGCAGCTTACAGACAGGGCCGGTTCACGAGCAGTACTTC. Its translation: CASSLQTGPVHEQYF.

There are a few counts of this clonotype. The chain uses TRBV4-1 and TRBJ2-7, with D possibly called TRBD1 or TRBD2 (5 bases each). Looked up from germline, CDR1 is MGHRA and CDR2 is YSYEKL. The CDR3 covers 13 residues. Trimming took 4 bases from V and 3 from J, leaving 10 bases between them. CDR3: CASSRGTRYEQYF. CDR3 nucleotides: TGCGCCAGCAGCCGAGGGACCCGCTACGAGCAGTACTTC.

V gene TRBV15 combines with J gene TRBJ1-1; D gene uncertain. Germline V gives CDR1 LNHNV, CDR2 YYDKDF (reference sequence). The length of the CDR3 is 14 residues. The V gene lost 0 bases and the J gene lost 0 bases, with 5 bases spanning the gap. The DNA of the CDR3 is TGTGCCACCAGCAGAGACGGCGTGAACACTGAAGCTTTCTTT. Translation: CATSRDGVNTEAFF. Based on the CDR3 plus reference TRBV15 and TRBJ1-1, the full variable domain is DAMVIQNPRYQVTQFGKPVTLSCSQTLNHNVMYWYQQKSSQAPKLLFHYYDKDFNNEADTPDNFQSRRPNTSFCFLDIRSPGLGDTAMYLCATSRDGVNTEAFFGQGTRLTVV.

In this sample, this clonotype turned up a few times. The chain's CDR3 is CASRGATGTVPFYGYTF. CDR3 in DNA: TGTGCCAGCCGGGGGGCAACCGGGACAGTCCCCTTCTATGGCTACACCTTC. V and J are TRBV6-1 and TRBJ1-2, with TRBD1 matching 7 bases. The CDR3 is 17 amino acids. The V and J ends lost 8 bases and 4 bases, in that order; junction bases with no gene match: 19. CDR1 and CDR2 from the germline V gene are MNHNS and SASEGT.

This clonotype was counted only a few times. The chain joins TRBV27 to TRBJ2-7; D possibly matches TRBD1 or TRBD2 (5 bases each). There are 16 residues in the CDR3. Trimming removed 0 bases at V and 6 bases at J, with 18 bases between. CDR1 is MNHEY, CDR2 SMNVEV, per germline (reference sequence). The DNA of the CDR3 is TGTGCCAGCAGTTTATCAGCCGGGACGCGAATTTTCGAGCAGTACTTC. Translating gives CASSLSAGTRIFEQYF.

The CDR3 sequence is CASRVAGSSYNEQFF. In DNA, the CDR3 is TGCGCCAGCCGCGTAGCGGGAAGCTCCTACAATGAGCAGTTCTTC. The V and J genes are TRBV10-2 and TRBJ2-1; the match to TRBD2 covers 8 bases. The CDR3 covers 15 residues. Germline CDR1 is WSHSY and CDR2 is SAAADI. V gave up 8 bases and J gave up 0 bases; unmatched junction bases: 6.

The chain combines TRBV12-3 or TRBV12-4 with TRBJ2-2; 13 bases fit TRBD2. The CDR3 is 13 amino acids. V was clipped by 10 bases and J by 13 bases; unmatched bases: 9. The CDR3 sequence: CAIKKLAGGLLFF. The CDR3 nucleotides are TGTGCCATCAAGAAACTAGCGGGGGGGCTGCTGTTTTTT.

This chain connects TRBV7-2 to TRBJ1-4; D gene ambiguous. Trimming pared 3 bases from V and 5 bases from J, leaving 10 bases between. Per the germline V gene, CDR1 is SGHTA and CDR2 is FQGNSA. The CDR3 spans 14 residues. DNA of the CDR3: TGTGCCAGCAGCTTGGACCGCCTGAATGAAAAACTGTTTTTT. Amino acids: CASSLDRLNEKLFF.

This clonotype appeared once. For the CDR3, the DNA is TGTGCCAGTAGTGCCCGCTTATCGCGGGGCCACAGGCAGCCCCAGCATTTT. This codes for CASSARLSRGHRQPQHF. V gene TRBV19 combines with J gene TRBJ1-5, with D tentatively TRBD1 (5 bases). Trimming shortened V by 5 bases and J by 7 bases, and 24 bases separated the two germline ends. CDR1 is LNHDA, CDR2 SQIVND, per germline (reference sequence). CDR3 size: 17 residues.

This clonotype was seen just once. V gene TRBV28 combines with J gene TRBJ2-7; D gene ambiguous. CDR1 is MDHEN, CDR2 SYDVKM, per germline. Trimming removed 3 bases from V and 3 bases from J, with 12 bases in between. This CDR3 has 14 residues. CDR3 nucleotides: TGTGCCAGCAGTTTTTGGTCCCGGGTCTACGAGCAGTACTTC. It specifies CASSFWSRVYEQYF.

The rearrangement uses TRBV14 and TRBJ1-2, with D possibly TRBD1 on 6 matching bases. V was pared by 2 bases and J by 4 bases, with 14 bases between. Germline-derived CDR1 and CDR2 are SGHDN and FVKESK. The CDR3 is 15 amino acids. The CDR3 loop reads CASSQSSGEAYGYTF. CDR3 DNA sequence: TGTGCCAGCAGCCAATCGTCAGGGGAGGCCTATGGCTACACCTTC.

There are a few counts of this clonotype. The V and J genes are TRBV12-3 or TRBV12-4 and TRBJ1-2; D might be TRBD1 (6 bases). The CDR3 consists of 14 residues. The germline V and J ends were trimmed by 6 bases and 8 bases, with 19 bases remaining between them. The CDR3 coding sequence is TGTGCCAGCAGAACGCCCCGGGGGGCGCAGGGCTACACCTTC. It is translated as CASRTPRGAQGYTF.

This clonotype appeared many times. This chain links TRBV28 with TRBJ2-2; D is unclear. The germline gives CDR1 MDHEN, CDR2 SYDVKM. Deletions cut 6 bases from V and 6 bases from J, with 8 bases between. The CDR3 is 12 amino acids. The CDR3 loop is CASSLIAGELFF. CDR3 bases: TGTGCCAGCAGCTTGATCGCCGGGGAGCTGTTTTTT.

The chain couples TRBV14 to TRBJ2-3; no reliable D call. This CDR3 is 14 amino acids long. V gave up 0 bases and J gave up 1 base, with 5 bases separating them. Germline V gives CDR1 SGHDN, CDR2 FVKESK. The CDR3 nucleotides read TGTGCCAGCAGCCAAGAGCTAGGCACAGATACGCAGTATTTT. This codes for CASSQELGTDTQYF.

The rearrangement joins TRBV12-3 or TRBV12-4 to TRBJ2-1; 8 nucleotides align to TRBD2. V was pared by 7 bases and J by 0 bases, with 11 bases of the junction left unmatched. This CDR3 spans 17 amino acids. The CDR3 reads CASTRPSGSNSYNEQFF. CDR3 DNA sequence: TGTGCCAGCACCAGACCTAGCGGGTCGAACTCCTACAATGAGCAGTTCTTC.

The chain uses TRBV28 and TRBJ1-4, with TRBD1 matching over 9 bases. Germline V CDR1 and CDR2: MDHEN, SYDVKM. This CDR3 has 19 residues. The V and J ends lost 5 bases and 3 bases, in that order; junction bases with no gene match: 16. As DNA, the CDR3 is TGTGCCAGCAGTCCCGGCGCGGGACAGGGTGTATGGGCTAATGAAAAACTGTTTTTT. It specifies CASSPGAGQGVWANEKLFF.

V and J are TRBV7-9 and TRBJ1-1; 8 positions agree with TRBD1. Losses at the gene ends were 5 bases for V and 12 bases for J; bases not matched to a gene: 17. The CDR3 is made up of 15 amino acids. Germline CDR1 and CDR2: SEHNR and FQNEAQ (reference sequence). The CDR3 sequence is CASSPQPPGQGVTFF. CDR3 DNA: TGTGCCAGCAGCCCTCAACCCCCCGGACAGGGTGTGACTTTCTTT.

For this clonotype: It is likely a read error, because the conserved phenylalanine at the end of the CDR3 is missing. The rearrangement uses TRBV12-3 or TRBV12-4 and TRBJ1-5; 7 bases are shared with TRBD1. Trimming cost V 6 bases and J 1 base; bases outside gene matches: 6. The length of the CDR3 is 15 residues. CDR3 in DNA: TGTGCCAGCAGCCAACAGGGGAGAAGCAATCAGCCCCAGCATTTG. Amino acids: CASSQQGRSNQPQHL.

There are a few counts of this clonotype. CDR3 DNA sequence: TGCGCCAGCAGCCAAGATAGCGGCGGGGCCTCAGAGACCCAGTACTTC. Translation gives CASSQDSGGASETQYF. This chain connects TRBV4-1 to TRBJ2-5; a weak D match, TRBD2 (6 bases). With 0 bases removed from V and 4 bases from J, the gap between germline ends came to 15 bases. The V gene's germline CDR1 is MGHRA and CDR2 YSYEKL. The CDR3 contains 16 residues.

This clonotype was seen only a few times. The CDR3 nucleotides are TGCGCCAGCAGCTTGTTTGTGAGCTCCTATAATTCACCCCTCCACTTT. This encodes CASSLFVSSYNSPLHF. The rearrangement uses TRBV5-1 and TRBJ1-6; D unresolved. Looked up from germline, CDR1 is SGHRS and CDR2 is YFSETQ. Deletions cut 1 base from V and 0 bases from J, with 8 bases between. This CDR3 region has 16 residues.

Worth noting for this clonotype: A read error is likely, as this CDR3 ends without the conserved phenylalanine or tryptophan. The DNA is omitted, as the CDR3 cannot be located on it reliably, and the CDR3 follows TCRdb's listing. The chain is built from TRBV28 and TRBJ2-2. In germline, CDR1 is MDHEN, CDR2 SYDVKM. The CDR3 length is 13 residues, termini included. CDR3 residues: CASSLLGTGELFV.